The T cell receptor beta chain described here comes from a study of blood T cell repertoires in COVID-19. Clones were sequenced by immunoSEQ multiplex PCR, and TCRdb holds only the in-frame ones, with some missing. The sample has approximately 140,000 clones; about 85% are singletons. V shed 0 bases and J shed 4 bases, with 11 bases lying between them. The germline CDR1 and CDR2 sequences are SGHRS and YFSETQ. This CDR3 is 15 amino acids long. Specimen: peripheral blood. This rearrangement joins TRBV5-1 to TRBJ1-3; a weak D match, TRBD1 (5 bases). This receptor was identified in a human donor with COVID-19, enrolled during active disease. The donor label of this sample is uncertain. For the CDR3, the DNA is TGCGCCAGCAGCTTGGCGGGGGATAACGGAAACACCATATATTTT. Translation: CASSLAGDNGNTIYF. Full variable domain (rest looked up from reference TRBV5-1 and TRBJ1-3): KAGVTQTPRYLIKTRGQQVTLSCSPISGHRSVSWYQQTPGQGLQFLFEYFSETQRNKGNFPGRFSGRQFSNSRSEMNVSTLELGDSALYLCASSLAGDNGNTIYFGEGSWLTVV.